The T cell receptor (beta chain) under discussion was sequenced for a study of blood T cell repertoires in COVID-19. The overall study: Collection of acute and convalescent COVID-19 samples took place in the United States, Italy and Spain.

V lost 7 bases, J lost 3 bases, and 13 bases lay in between. CDR3 length: 13 residues. The authors' processing: Amplification with reference gene primers provided the estimates of nucleated cell counts. Generated by immunoSEQ multiplex PCR, the TCRdb table keeps only in-frame clones and is missing some. Clonal size and the V and J genes are those of that table, whereas D and trimming came from the DNA. The repertoire holds tens of thousands of clones, with about nine tenths as singletons. The J gene is TRBJ2-7, the V gene TRBV12-3 or TRBV12-4, with D unresolved. The sequencing sample was made of peripheral blood. The sequence came from a man between 60 and 70 years old with active COVID-19. CDR3 DNA sequence: TGTGCCAGCAAGGCAGAAGGAGTCTACGAGCAGTACTTC. Its translation: CASKAEGVYEQYF.